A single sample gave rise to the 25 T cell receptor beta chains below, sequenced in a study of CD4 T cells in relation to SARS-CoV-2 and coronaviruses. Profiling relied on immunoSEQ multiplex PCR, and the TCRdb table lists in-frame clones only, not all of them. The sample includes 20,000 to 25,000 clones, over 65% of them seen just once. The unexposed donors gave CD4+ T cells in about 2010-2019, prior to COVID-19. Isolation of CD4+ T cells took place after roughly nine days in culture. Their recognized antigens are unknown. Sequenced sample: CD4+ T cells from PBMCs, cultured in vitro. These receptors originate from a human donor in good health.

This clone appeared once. The CDR3 is CASSDTPGNTIYF. As DNA, the CDR3 is TGTGCCAGCAGTGACACCCCTGGAAACACCATATATTTT. This chain uses TRBV19 with TRBJ1-3; D uncertain. CDR3 length: 13 residues. Per germline, CDR1 LNHDA and CDR2 SQIVND (reference sequence). V was clipped by 9 bases and J by 2 bases, with 11 bases between them.

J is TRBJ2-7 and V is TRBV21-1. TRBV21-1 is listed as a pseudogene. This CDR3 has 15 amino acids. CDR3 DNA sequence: TGTGCCAGCAGCAAAGCGGACGGCACCACGGGCGAGCAGTACTTC. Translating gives CASSKADGTTGEQYF.

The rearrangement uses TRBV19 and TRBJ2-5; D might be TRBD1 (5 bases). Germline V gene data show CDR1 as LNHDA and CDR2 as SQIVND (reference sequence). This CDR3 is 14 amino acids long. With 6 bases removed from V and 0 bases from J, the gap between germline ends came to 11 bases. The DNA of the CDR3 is TGTGCCAGTAGCGAACAGGTAAACCAAGAGACCCAGTACTTC. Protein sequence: CASSEQVNQETQYF.

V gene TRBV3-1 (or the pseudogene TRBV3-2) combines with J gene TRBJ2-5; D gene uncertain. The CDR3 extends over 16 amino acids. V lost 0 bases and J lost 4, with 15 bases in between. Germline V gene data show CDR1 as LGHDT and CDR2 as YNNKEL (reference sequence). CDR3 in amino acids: CASSQEGQAYSETQYF. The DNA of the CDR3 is TGTGCCAGCAGCCAAGAAGGTCAGGCCTACTCAGAGACCCAGTACTTC.

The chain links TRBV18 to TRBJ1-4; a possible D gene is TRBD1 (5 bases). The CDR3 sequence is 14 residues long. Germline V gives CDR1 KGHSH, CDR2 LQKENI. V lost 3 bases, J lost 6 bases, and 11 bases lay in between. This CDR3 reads CASSPVRDDEKLFF. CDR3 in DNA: TGTGCCAGCTCACCCGTCCGGGACGATGAAAAACTGTTTTTT.

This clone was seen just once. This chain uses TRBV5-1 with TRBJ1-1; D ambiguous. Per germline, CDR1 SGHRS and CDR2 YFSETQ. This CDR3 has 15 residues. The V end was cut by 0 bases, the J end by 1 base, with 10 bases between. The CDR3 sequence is CASSLETGGNTEAFF. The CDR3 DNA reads TGCGCCAGCAGCTTGGAAACGGGCGGGAACACTGAAGCTTTCTTT.

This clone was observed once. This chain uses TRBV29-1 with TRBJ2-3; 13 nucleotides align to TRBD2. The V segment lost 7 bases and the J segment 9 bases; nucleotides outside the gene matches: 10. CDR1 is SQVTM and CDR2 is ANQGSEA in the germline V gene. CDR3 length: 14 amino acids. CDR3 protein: CSDIGLAGESTQYF. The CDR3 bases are TGCAGCGATATCGGACTAGCGGGAGAATCGACGCAGTATTTT.

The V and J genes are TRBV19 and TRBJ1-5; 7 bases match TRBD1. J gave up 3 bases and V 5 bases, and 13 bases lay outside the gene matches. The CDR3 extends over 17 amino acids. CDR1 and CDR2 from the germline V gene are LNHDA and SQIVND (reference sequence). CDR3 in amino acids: CASSPPGGGILNQPQHF. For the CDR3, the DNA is TGTGCCAGTAGTCCTCCCGGAGGGGGCATACTCAATCAGCCCCAGCATTTT.

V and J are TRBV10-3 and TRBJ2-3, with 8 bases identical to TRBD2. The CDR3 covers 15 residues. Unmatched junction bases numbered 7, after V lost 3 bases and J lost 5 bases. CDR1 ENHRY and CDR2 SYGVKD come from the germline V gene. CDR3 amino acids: CAISETSGGVDTQYF. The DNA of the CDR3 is TGTGCCATCAGTGAAACTAGCGGAGGGGTAGATACGCAGTATTTT.

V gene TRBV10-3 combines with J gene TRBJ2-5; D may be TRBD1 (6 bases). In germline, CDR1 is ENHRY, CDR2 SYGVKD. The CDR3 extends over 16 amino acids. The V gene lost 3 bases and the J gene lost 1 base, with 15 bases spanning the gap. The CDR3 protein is CAISEGGPIRQETQYF. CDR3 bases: TGTGCCATCAGTGAAGGGGGACCGATACGCCAAGAGACCCAGTACTTC.

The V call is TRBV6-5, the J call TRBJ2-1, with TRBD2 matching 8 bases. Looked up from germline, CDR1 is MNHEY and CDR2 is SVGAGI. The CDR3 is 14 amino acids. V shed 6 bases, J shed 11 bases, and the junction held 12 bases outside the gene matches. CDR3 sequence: CASRRLAFLPQQFF. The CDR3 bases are TGTGCCAGCAGGCGACTAGCGTTCTTACCCCAGCAGTTCTTC.

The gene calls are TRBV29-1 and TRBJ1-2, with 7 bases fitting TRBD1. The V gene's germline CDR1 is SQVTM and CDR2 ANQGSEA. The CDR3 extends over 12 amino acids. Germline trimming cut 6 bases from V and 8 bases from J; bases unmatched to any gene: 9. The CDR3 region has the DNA TGCAGCGTACTCTCAGGACAGGAGGGCTACACCTTC. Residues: CSVLSGQEGYTF.

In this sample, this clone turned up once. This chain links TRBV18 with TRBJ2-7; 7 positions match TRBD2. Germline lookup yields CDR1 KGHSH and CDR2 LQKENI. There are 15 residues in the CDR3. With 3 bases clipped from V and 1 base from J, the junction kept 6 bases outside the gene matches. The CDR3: CASSPSAGSSYEQYF. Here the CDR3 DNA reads TGTGCCAGCTCACCCTCAGCGGGGTCTTCCTACGAGCAGTACTTC.

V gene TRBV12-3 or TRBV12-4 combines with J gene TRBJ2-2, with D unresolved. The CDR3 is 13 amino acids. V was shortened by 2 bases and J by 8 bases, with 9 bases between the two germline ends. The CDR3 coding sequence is TGTGCCAGCAGTTTACTGTCCGGAGGGGAGCTGTTTTTT. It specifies CASSLLSGGELFF.

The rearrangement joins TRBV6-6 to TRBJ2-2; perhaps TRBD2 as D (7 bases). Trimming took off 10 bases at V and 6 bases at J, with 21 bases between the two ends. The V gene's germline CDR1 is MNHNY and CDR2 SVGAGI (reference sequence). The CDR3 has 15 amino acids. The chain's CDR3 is CATASGGWFAGELFF. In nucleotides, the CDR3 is TGTGCCACCGCCTCGGGGGGCTGGTTCGCCGGGGAGCTGTTTTTT.

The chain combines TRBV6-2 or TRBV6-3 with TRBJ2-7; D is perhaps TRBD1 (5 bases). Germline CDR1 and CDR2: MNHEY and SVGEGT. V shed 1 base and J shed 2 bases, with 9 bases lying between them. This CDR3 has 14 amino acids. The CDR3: CASSYWGRAYEQYF. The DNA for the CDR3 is TGTGCCAGCAGTTACTGGGGCCGTGCCTACGAGCAGTACTTC.

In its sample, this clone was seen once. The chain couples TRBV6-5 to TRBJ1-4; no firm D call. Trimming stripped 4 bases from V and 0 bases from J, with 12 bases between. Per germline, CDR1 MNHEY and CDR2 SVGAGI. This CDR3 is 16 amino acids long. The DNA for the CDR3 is TGTGCCAGCAGTTCGATGGTTTTTGCAACTAATGAAAAACTGTTTTTT. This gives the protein CASSSMVFATNEKLFF.

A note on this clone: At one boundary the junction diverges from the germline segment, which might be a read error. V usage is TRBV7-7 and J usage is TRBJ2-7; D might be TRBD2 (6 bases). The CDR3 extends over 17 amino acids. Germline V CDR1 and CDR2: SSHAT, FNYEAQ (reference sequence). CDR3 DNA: TGTGCTAGCAGCTTGGCCCCCCCCGGGAGAGGGTTATACGAGCAGTACTTC. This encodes CASSLAPPGRGLYEQYF.

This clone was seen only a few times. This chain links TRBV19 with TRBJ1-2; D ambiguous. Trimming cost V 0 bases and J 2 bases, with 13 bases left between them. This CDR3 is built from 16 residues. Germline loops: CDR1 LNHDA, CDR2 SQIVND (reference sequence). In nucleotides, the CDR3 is TGTGCCAGTAGTATAGAGGTACTGGGCAGAAACTATGGCTACACCTTC. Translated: CASSIEVLGRNYGYTF.

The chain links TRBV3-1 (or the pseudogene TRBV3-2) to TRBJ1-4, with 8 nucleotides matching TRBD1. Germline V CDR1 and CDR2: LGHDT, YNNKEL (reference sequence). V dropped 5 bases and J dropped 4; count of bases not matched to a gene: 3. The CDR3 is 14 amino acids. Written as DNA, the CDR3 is TGTGCCAGCAGCTCGGGACAGGATAATGAAAAACTGTTTTTT. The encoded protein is CASSSGQDNEKLFF.

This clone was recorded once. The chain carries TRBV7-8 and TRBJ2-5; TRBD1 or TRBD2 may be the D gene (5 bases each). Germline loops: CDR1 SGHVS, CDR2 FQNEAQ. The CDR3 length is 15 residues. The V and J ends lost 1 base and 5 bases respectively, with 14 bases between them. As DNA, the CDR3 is TGTGCCAGCAGCTTAGTTGGGACGTCTGGGGAGACCCAGTACTTC. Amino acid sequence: CASSLVGTSGETQYF.

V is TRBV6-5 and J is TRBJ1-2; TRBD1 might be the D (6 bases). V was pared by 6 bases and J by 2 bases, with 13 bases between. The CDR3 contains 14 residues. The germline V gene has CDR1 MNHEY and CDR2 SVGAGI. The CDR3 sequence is CASRLGQTNYGYTF. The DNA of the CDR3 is TGTGCCAGCAGACTCGGACAGACCAACTATGGCTACACCTTC.

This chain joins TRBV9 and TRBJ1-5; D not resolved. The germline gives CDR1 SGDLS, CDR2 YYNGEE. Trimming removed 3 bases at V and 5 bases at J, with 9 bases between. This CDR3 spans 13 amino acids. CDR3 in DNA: TGTGCCAGCAGCGCGTCCACGGATCAGCCCCAGCATTTT. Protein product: CASSASTDQPQHF.

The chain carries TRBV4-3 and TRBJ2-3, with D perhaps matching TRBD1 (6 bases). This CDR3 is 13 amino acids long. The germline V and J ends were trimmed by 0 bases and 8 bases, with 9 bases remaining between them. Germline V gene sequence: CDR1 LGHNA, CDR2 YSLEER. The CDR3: CASSQDQGITQYF. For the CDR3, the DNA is TGCGCCAGCAGCCAAGATCAGGGGATTACGCAGTATTTT.

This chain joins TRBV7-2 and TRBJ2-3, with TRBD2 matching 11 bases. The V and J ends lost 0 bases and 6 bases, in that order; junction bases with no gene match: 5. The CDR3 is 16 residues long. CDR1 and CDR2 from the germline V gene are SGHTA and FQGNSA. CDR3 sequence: CASSLATSGIRDTQYF. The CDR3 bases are TGTGCCAGCAGCTTAGCGACTAGCGGGATACGCGATACGCAGTATTTT.